The rows below give T cell receptor beta chains drawn from one sample of a study of T cells in Graves' hyperthyroidism and ophthalmopathy. TCRdb recomputed calls from the multiplex PCR reads with MiXCR, one row per CDR3 protein. The sample lists nearly 750,000 distinct CDR3 sequences; roughly 32% were seen once. Sequenced material: blood. The receptors derive from a woman in her forties with Graves' hyperthyroidism. CDR3s include the opening cysteine and the closing phenylalanine or tryptophan. D genes are given only for firm matches. Clone size is stated in some rows and not others, as once, few, many or a class when expanded.

>NA|NA|TRBJ2-6|TRBV4-3
CASSQDLAGTGANVLTF
TGCGCCAGCAGCCAAGATTTGGCCGGGACTGGGGCCAACGTCCTGACTTTC
>NA|NA|TRBJ1-1|TRBV29-1
CSVELKISPKAFF
TGCAGCGTTGAGTTAAAAATTTCCCCAAAAGCTTTCTTT
>many|NA|TRBJ1-1|TRBV10-3
CAISGLGDTEAFF
TGTGCCATCAGTGGACTCGGGGACACTGAAGCTTTCTTT
>many|NA|TRBJ2-6|TRBV29-1
CSVDEALGANVLTF
TGCAGCGTTGATGAAGCGCTCGGGGCCAACGTCCTGACTTTC
>many|NA|TRBJ1-3|TRBV7-6
CASSLGPRGSGNTIYF
TGTGCCAGCAGCTTAGGCCCGCGGGGCTCTGGAAACACCATATATTTT
>NA|NA|TRBJ2-7|TRBV12-3/TRBV12-4
CASTRNTYEQYF
TGTGCCAGCACCCGAAATACCTACGAGCAGTACTTC
>many|NA|TRBJ1-6|TRBV9
CASSEGGRRSSPLHF
TGTGCCAGCAGTGAGGGGGGGCGACGGTCTTCACCCCTCCACTTT
>few|NA|TRBJ1-2|TRBV6-6
CASRDRTENYGYTF
TGTGCCAGCAGAGATAGGACAGAGAACTATGGCTACACCTTC
>NA|NA|TRBJ1-2|TRBV15
CATSSPGPYGYTF
TGTGCCACCAGCAGTCCGGGACCCTATGGCTACACCTTC
>NA|NA|TRBJ1-4|TRBV12-3/TRBV12-4
CASSFVSEKLFF
TGTGCCAGCAGTTTCGTTTCTGAAAAACTGTTTTTT
>many|NA|TRBJ2-5|TRBV29-1
CSVERGAQETQYF
TGCAGCGTTGAACGGGGGGCTCAAGAGACCCAGTACTTC
>NA|TRBD1|TRBJ1-2|TRBV4-3
CASSQNRDSFYGYTF
TGCGCCAGCAGCCAGAACCGGGACAGTTTCTATGGCTACACCTTC
>many|TRBD1|TRBJ1-2|TRBV5-8
CASSLGTGGLYGYTF
TGTGCCAGCAGCTTGGGGACAGGGGGGCTCTATGGCTACACCTTC
>NA|TRBD1|TRBJ1-4|TRBV7-2
CASSAGDRDSEKLFF
TGTGCCAGCAGCGCAGGGGACAGGGATAGCGAAAAACTGTTTTTT
>many|TRBD1|TRBJ2-7|TRBV7-6
CASSSTGTGVYEQYF
TGTGCCAGCAGCTCCACCGGGACAGGGGTCTACGAGCAGTACTTC
>NA|TRBD1|TRBJ1-4|TRBV7-9
CASRKGDSNEKLFF
TGTGCCAGCAGAAAAGGGGACAGTAATGAAAAACTGTTTTTT
>NA|NA|TRBJ1-2|TRBV2
CASSLRREDGYTF
TGTGCCAGCAGTTTACGCAGGGAGGATGGCTACACCTTC
>few|NA|TRBJ1-2|TRBV7-9
CASSLEGHPANYGYTF
TGTGCCAGCAGCTTAGAGGGACACCCAGCTAACTATGGCTACACCTTC
>NA|NA|TRBJ1-6|TRBV6-5
CASSYSGARADSPLHF
TGTGCCAGCAGTTATTCCGGGGCCAGGGCGGATTCACCCCTCCACTTT
>NA|TRBD1|TRBJ1-2|TRBV7-9
CASRWGTGYGYTF
TGTGCCAGCAGATGGGGGACAGGGTATGGCTACACCTTC
>NA|TRBD2|TRBJ2-7|TRBV5-1
CASSLLAGEVYEQYF
TGCGCCAGCAGCCTACTCGCGGGAGAAGTCTACGAGCAGTACTTC
>few|NA|TRBJ2-2|TRBV12-3/TRBV12-4
CASTPTIGELFF
TGTGCCAGCACACCTACTATCGGGGAGCTGTTTTTT
>few|TRBD1|TRBJ2-4|TRBV2
CASSGRQDRLRNIQYF
TGTGCCAGCAGTGGACGACAGGACAGGCTGAGGAACATTCAGTACTTC
>NA|TRBD1|TRBJ1-4|TRBV24-1
CATRDRGDEKLFF
TGTGCCACCAGGGACAGGGGAGATGAAAAACTGTTTTTT
>NA|NA|TRBJ2-5|TRBV24-1
CATSLGWEETQYF
TGTGCCACCAGTTTAGGGTGGGAAGAGACCCAGTACTTC
>NA|NA|TRBJ1-5|TRBV6-2/TRBV6-3
CASRTSTGFAQPQHF
TGTGCCAGCAGGACCTCGACAGGCTTCGCCCAGCCCCAGCATTTT
>NA|NA|TRBJ1-3|TRBV10-3
CAISGSRGNRNTTYF
TGTGCCATCAGTGGGTCACGAGGGAACCGAAACACCACATATTTT
>NA|NA|TRBJ2-7|TRBV20-1
CSAGDWAGVEQYF
TGCAGTGCTGGAGATTGGGCAGGGGTCGAGCAGTACTTC
>NA|NA|TRBJ1-5|TRBV25-1
CASGYSNQPQHF
TGTGCCAGCGGCTATAGCAATCAGCCCCAGCATTTT
>NA|NA|TRBJ2-3|TRBV9
CASSVSSGTDTQYF
TGTGCCAGCAGCGTCAGCAGCGGCACAGATACGCAGTATTTT
>few|TRBD1|TRBJ1-1|TRBV19
CASSGDRGFNTEAFF
TGTGCCAGTAGTGGGGACAGGGGGTTCAACACTGAAGCTTTCTTT
>many|NA|TRBJ1-2|TRBV29-1
CSAVHRNYGYTF
TGCAGCGCCGTACACCGGAACTATGGCTACACCTTC
>NA|NA|TRBJ1-1|TRBV2
CASSYPTGANTEAFF
TGTGCCAGCAGTTACCCGACGGGAGCAAACACTGAAGCTTTCTTT
>NA|NA|TRBJ2-7|TRBV10-3
CAISSRQGAGWDEQYF
TGTGCCATCAGTTCCCGTCAAGGGGCAGGGTGGGACGAGCAGTACTTC
>NA|NA|TRBJ1-1|TRBV7-8
CASSVQAGTNTEAFF
TGTGCCAGCAGTGTACAGGCCGGCACGAACACTGAAGCTTTCTTT
>NA|NA|TRBJ2-5|TRBV7-9
CASSLGTQYF
TGTGCCAGCAGCTTAGGGACCCAGTACTTC
>NA|NA|TRBJ1-1|TRBV7-2
CAWTGLLNTEAFF
TGTGCCTGGACGGGGCTCCTGAACACTGAAGCTTTCTTT
>few|TRBD1|TRBJ2-6|TRBV12-5
CASRRTGTGANVLTF
TGTGCCAGCAGACGGACAGGGACTGGGGCCAACGTCCTGACTTTC
>NA|TRBD1|TRBJ2-1|TRBV6-5
CASSYSPLPRQGADEQFF
TGTGCCAGCAGTTACTCTCCTTTACCTCGGCAGGGGGCGGATGAGCAGTTCTTC
>many|NA|TRBJ2-7|TRBV29-1
CSVAFWGYEQYF
TGCAGCGTTGCGTTTTGGGGCTACGAGCAGTACTTC
>few|NA|TRBJ2-5|TRBV10-3
CAILPEVHGETQYF
TGTGCCATCCTGCCGGAGGTCCATGGGGAGACCCAGTACTTC
>NA|NA|TRBJ1-4|TRBV5-1
CASSQGTPETEKLFF
TGCGCCAGCAGCCAGGGGACACCTGAGACTGAAAAACTGTTTTTT
>NA|NA|TRBJ1-5|TRBV10-3
CAIKGVPQHF
TGTGCTATCAAGGGAGTGCCCCAGCATTTT
>NA|TRBD1|TRBJ1-2|TRBV7-2
CASSASGTVYGYTF
TGTGCCAGCAGCGCATCCGGGACAGTCTATGGCTACACCTTC
>NA|NA|TRBJ1-2|TRBV19
CASSTRDLSRGYTF
TGTGCCAGTAGTACCCGGGACCTATCCCGGGGCTACACCTTC
>few|NA|TRBJ1-4|TRBV4-3
CASSQTTGFVEKLFF
TGCGCCAGCAGCCAAACAACAGGGTTTGTTGAAAAACTGTTTTTT
>few|TRBD2|TRBJ2-7|TRBV5-1
CASRLAGDNGEQYF
TGCGCCAGCCGGCTAGCGGGAGATAATGGCGAGCAGTACTTC
>NA|NA|TRBJ1-5|TRBV19
CASSIITANNQPQHF
TGTGCCAGTAGTATAATTACGGCGAACAATCAGCCCCAGCATTTT
>NA|TRBD2|TRBJ2-7|TRBV19
CASSPGASGVYEQYF
TGTGCCAGTAGTCCCGGGGCTAGCGGGGTCTACGAGCAGTACTTC